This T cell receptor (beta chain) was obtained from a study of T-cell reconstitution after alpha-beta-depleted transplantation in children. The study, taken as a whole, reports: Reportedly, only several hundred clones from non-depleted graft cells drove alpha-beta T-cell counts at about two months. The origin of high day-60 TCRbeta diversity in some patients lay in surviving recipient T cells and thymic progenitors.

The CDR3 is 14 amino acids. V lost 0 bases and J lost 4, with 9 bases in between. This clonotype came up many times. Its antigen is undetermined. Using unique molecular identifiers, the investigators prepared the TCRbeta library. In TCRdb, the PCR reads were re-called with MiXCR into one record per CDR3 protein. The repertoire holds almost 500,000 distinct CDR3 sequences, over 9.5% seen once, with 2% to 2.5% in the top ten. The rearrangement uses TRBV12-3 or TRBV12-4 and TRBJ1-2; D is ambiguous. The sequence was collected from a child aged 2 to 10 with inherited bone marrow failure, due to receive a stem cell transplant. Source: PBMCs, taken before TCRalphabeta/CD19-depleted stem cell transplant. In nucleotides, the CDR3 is TGTGCCAGCAGTTTAGCCGGGGAGGTCTATGGCTACACCTTC. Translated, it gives CASSLAGEVYGYTF.